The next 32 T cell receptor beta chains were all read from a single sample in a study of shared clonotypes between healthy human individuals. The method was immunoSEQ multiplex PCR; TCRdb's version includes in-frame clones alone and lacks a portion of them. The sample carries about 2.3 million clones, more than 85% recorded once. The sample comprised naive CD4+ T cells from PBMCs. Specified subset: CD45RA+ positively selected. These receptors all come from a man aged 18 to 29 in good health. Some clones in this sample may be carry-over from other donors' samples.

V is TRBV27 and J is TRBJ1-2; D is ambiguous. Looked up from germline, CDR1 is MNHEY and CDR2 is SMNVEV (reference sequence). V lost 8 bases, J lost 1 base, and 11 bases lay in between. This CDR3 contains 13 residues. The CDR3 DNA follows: TGTGCCAGCTTCTCAAATTATAACTATGGCTACACCTTC. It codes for CASFSNYNYGYTF.

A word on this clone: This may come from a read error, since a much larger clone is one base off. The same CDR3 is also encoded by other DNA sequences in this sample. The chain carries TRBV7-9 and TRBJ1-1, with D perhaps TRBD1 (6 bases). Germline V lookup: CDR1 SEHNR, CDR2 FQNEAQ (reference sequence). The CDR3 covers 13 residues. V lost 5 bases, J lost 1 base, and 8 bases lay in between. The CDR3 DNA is TGTGCCAGCAGCCTGACAGGGAACACTGAAGCTTTCTTT. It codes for CASSLTGNTEAFF.

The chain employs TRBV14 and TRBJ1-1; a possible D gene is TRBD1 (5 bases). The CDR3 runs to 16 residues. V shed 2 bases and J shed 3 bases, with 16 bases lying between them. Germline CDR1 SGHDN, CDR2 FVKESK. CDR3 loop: CASSQRRPGLYTEAFF. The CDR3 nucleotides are TGTGCCAGCAGCCAACGACGCCCAGGGTTATACACTGAAGCTTTCTTT. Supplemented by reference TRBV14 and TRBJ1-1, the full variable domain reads EAGVTQFPSHSVIEKGQTVTLRCDPISGHDNLYWYRRVMGKEIKFLLHFVKESKQDESGMPNNRFLAERTGGTYSTLKVQPAELEDSGVYFCASSQRRPGLYTEAFFGQGTRLTVV.

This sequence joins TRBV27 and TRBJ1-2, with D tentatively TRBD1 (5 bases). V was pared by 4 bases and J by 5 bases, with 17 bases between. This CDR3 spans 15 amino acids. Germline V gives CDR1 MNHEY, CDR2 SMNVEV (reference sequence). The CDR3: CASSWTRDPLYGYTF. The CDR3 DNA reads TGTGCCAGCAGTTGGACAAGGGATCCACTGTATGGCTACACCTTC.

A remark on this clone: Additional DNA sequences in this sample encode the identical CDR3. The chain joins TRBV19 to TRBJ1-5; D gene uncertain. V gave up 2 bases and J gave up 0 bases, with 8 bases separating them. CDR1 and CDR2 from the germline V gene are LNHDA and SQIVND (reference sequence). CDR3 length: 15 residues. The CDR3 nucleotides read TGTGCCAGTAGTATATCCGGGTATAGCAATCAGCCCCAGCATTTT. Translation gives CASSISGYSNQPQHF.

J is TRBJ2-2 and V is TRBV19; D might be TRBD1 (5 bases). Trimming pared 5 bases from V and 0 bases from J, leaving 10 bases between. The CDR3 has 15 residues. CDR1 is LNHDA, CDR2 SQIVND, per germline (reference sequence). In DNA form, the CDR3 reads TGTGCCAGTAGTTTAGGGGATTCGAACACCGGGGAGCTGTTTTTT. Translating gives CASSLGDSNTGELFF.

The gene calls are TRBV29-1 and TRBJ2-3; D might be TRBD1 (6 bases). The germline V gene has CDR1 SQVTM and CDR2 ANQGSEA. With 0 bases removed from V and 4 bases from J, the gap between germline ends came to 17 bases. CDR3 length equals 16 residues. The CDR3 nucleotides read TGCAGCGTTGAAGATCGCCCAGGGGCGGCCCCAGATACGCAGTATTTT. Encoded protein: CSVEDRPGAAPDTQYF.

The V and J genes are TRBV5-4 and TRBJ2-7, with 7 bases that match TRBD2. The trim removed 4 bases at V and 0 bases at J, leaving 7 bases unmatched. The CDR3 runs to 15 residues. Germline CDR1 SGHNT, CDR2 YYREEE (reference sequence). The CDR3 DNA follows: TGTGCCAGCAGCCCGACTAGCCGATCCTCCTACGAGCAGTACTTC. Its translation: CASSPTSRSSYEQYF.

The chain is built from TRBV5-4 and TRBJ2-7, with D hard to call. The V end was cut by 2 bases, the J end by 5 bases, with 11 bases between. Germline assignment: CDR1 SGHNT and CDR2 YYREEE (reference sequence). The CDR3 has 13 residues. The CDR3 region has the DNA TGTGCCAGCAGCTTCGGCGCGCAGGACGAGCAGTACTTC. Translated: CASSFGAQDEQYF. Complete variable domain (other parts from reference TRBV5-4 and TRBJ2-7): ETGVTQSPTHLIKTRGQQVTLRCSSQSGHNTVSWYQQALGQGPQFIFQYYREEENGRGNFPPRFSGLQFPNYSSELNVNALELDDSALYLCASSFGAQDEQYFGPGTRLTVT.

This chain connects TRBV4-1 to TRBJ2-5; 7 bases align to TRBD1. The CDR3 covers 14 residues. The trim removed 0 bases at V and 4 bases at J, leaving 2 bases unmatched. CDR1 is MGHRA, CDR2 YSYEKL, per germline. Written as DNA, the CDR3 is TGCGCCAGCAGCCAAGAGAACAGGGGAGAGACCCAGTACTTC. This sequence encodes CASSQENRGETQYF.

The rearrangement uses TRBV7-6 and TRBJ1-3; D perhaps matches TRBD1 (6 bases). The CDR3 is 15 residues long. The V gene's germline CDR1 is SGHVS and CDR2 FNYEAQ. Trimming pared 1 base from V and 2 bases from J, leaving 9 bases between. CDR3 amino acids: CASSLEGGAGNTIYF. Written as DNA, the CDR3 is TGTGCCAGCAGCTTAGAGGGGGGCGCTGGAAACACCATATATTTT.

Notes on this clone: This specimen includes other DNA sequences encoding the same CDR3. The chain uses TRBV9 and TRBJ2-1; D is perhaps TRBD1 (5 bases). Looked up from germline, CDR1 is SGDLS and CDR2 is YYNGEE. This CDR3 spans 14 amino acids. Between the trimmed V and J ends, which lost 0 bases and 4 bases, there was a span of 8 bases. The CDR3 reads CASSVGGHYNEQFF. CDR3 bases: TGTGCCAGCAGCGTAGGAGGACATTACAATGAGCAGTTCTTC. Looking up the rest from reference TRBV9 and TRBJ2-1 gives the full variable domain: DSGVTQTPKHLITATGQRVTLRCSPRSGDLSVYWYQQSLDQGLQFLIQYYNGEERAKGNILERFSAQQFPDLHSELNLSSLELGDSALYFCASSVGGHYNEQFFGPGTRLTVL.

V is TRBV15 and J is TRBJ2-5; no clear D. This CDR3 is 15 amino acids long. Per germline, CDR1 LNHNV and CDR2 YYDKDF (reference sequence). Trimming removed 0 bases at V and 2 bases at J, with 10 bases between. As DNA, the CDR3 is TGTGCCACCAGCAGAGAGAGAACAGTTCAAGAGACCCAGTACTTC. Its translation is CATSRERTVQETQYF.

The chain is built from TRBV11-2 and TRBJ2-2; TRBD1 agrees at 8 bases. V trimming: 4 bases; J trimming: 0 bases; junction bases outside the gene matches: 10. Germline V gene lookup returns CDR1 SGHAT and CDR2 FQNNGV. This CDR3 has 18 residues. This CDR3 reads CASSYRRGQVSNTGELFF. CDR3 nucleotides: TGTGCCAGCAGCTATCGCCGGGGACAGGTTTCGAACACCGGGGAGCTGTTTTTT. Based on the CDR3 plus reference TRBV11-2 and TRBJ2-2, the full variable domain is EAGVAQSPRYKIIEKRQSVAFWCNPISGHATLYWYQQILGQGPKLLIQFQNNGVVDDSQLPKDRFSAERLKGVDSTLKIQPAKLEDSAVYLCASSYRRGQVSNTGELFFGEGSRLTVL.

CDR3 amino acids: CASSRFRTSLDEQFF. The DNA for the CDR3 is TGTGCCAGCAGCCGATTTCGGACTAGCCTCGATGAGCAGTTCTTC. This chain connects TRBV14 to TRBJ2-1, with TRBD2 matching 8 bases. Trimming cost V 4 bases and J 8 bases; bases outside gene matches: 10. This CDR3 spans 15 amino acids. In germline, CDR1 is SGHDN, CDR2 FVKESK.

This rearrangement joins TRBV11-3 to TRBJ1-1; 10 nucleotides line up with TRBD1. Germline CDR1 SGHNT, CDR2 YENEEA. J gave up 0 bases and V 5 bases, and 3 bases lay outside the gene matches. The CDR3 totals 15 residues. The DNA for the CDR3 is TGTGCCAGCAGCCAAGACAGGGGGCTGAACACTGAAGCTTTCTTT. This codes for CASSQDRGLNTEAFF.

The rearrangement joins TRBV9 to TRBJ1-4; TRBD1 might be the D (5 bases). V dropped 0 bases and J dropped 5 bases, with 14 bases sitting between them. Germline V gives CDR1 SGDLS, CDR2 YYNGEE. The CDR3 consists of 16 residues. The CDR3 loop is CASSVAGRVPNEKLFF. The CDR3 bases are TGTGCCAGCAGCGTAGCAGGGCGGGTTCCAAATGAAAAACTGTTTTTT.

The CDR3, as DNA: TGTGCCAGCAGAAAGGGCATGAACACTGAAGCTTTCTTT. Translation gives CASRKGMNTEAFF. J is TRBJ1-1 and V is TRBV7-2, with D hard to call. CDR1 SGHTA and CDR2 FQGNSA come from the germline V gene. This CDR3 comprises 13 residues. V was cut by 6 bases and J by 0 bases, with 8 bases left in between.

This CDR3 is CASSDTYPGEGDTQYF. CDR3 DNA: TGCGCCAGCAGTGATACCTATCCGGGGGAAGGAGATACGCAGTATTTT. The rearrangement links TRBV5-1 to TRBJ2-3; tentative D call: TRBD2 (6 bases). CDR3 size: 16 residues. Per the germline V gene, CDR1 is SGHRS and CDR2 is YFSETQ. V dropped 5 bases and J dropped 5 bases, with 21 bases sitting between them.

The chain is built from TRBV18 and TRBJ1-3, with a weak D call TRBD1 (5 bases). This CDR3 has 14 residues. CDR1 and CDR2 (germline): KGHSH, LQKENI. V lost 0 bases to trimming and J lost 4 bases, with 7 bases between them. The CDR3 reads CASSPPYRGNTIYF. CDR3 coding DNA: TGTGCCAGCTCACCACCATACAGGGGAAACACCATATATTTT. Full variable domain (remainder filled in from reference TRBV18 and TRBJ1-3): NAGVMQNPRHLVRRRGQEARLRCSPMKGHSHVYWYRQLPEEGLKFMVYLQKENIIDESGMPKERFSAEFPKEGPSILRIQQVVRGDSAAYFCASSPPYRGNTIYFGEGSWLTVV.

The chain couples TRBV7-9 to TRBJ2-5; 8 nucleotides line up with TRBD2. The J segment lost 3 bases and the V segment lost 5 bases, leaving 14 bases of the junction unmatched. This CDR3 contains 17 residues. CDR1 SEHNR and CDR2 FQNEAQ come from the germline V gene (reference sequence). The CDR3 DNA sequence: TGTGCCAGCAGCCATCAAAGTTGGCGGGAGGTTAAAGAGACCCAGTACTTC. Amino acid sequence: CASSHQSWREVKETQYF.

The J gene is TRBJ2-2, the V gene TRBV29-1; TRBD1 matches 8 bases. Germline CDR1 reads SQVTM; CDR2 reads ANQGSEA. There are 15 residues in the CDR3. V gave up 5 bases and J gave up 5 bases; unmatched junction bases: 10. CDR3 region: CSVHHPGQVTGELFF. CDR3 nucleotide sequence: TGCAGCGTTCACCACCCGGGACAGGTGACCGGGGAGCTGTTTTTT.

The CDR3 coding sequence is TGTGCCAGCAGCTCGGGACAGGGGACTGGAAACACCATATATTTT. Translated, it gives CASSSGQGTGNTIYF. This chain links TRBV7-2 with TRBJ1-3; TRBD1 matches at 10 bases. The CDR3 has 15 residues. With V trimmed by 4 bases and J by 2 bases, 2 bases remained unmatched. Germline lookup yields CDR1 SGHTA and CDR2 FQGNSA.

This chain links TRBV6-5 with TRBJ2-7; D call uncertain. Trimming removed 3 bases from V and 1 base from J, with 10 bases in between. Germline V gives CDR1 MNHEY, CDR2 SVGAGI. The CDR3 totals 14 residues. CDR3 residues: CASSYFPGSYEQYF. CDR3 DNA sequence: TGTGCCAGCAGTTATTTCCCCGGATCCTACGAGCAGTACTTC.

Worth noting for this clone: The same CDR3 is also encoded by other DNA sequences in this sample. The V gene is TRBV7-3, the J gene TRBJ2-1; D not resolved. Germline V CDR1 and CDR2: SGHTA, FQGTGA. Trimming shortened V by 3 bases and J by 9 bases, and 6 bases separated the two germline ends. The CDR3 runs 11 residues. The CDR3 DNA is TGTGCCAGCAGCTTGGGTGTTGAGCAGTTCTTC. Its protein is CASSLGVEQFF. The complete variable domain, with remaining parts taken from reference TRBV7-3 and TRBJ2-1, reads GAGVSQTPSNKVTEKGKYVELRCDPISGHTALYWYRQSLGQGPEFLIYFQGTGAADDSGLPNDRFFAVRPEGSVSTLKIQRTERGDSAVYLCASSLGVEQFFGPGTRLTVL.

Here the CDR3 DNA reads TGCGCCAGCAGCTTGGAGGGGACAGTCGGATGCACCTTC. It yields the protein CASSLEGTVGCTF. The genes are TRBV5-1 and TRBJ1-2; 7 nucleotides line up with TRBD1. Germline V gene lookup returns CDR1 SGHRS and CDR2 YFSETQ. Trimming removed 0 bases from V and 13 bases from J; junction bases left unmatched: 9. The CDR3 is 13 amino acids.

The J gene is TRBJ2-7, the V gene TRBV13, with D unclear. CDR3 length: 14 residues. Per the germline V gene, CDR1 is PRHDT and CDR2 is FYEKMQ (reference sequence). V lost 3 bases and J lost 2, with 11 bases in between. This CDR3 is CASSFRVGPYEQYF. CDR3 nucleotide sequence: TGTGCCAGCAGCTTCCGGGTTGGGCCCTACGAGCAGTACTTC.

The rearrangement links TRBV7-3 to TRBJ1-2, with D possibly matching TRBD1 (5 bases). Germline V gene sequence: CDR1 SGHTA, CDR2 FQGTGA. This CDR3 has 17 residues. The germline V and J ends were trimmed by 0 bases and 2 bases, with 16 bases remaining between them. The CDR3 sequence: CASSLTPWSGTNYGYTF. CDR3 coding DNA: TGTGCCAGCAGCTTAACACCCTGGTCAGGGACCAACTATGGCTACACCTTC. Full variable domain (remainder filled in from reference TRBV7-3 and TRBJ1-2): GAGVSQTPSNKVTEKGKYVELRCDPISGHTALYWYRQSLGQGPEFLIYFQGTGAADDSGLPNDRFFAVRPEGSVSTLKIQRTERGDSAVYLCASSLTPWSGTNYGYTFGSGTRLTVV.

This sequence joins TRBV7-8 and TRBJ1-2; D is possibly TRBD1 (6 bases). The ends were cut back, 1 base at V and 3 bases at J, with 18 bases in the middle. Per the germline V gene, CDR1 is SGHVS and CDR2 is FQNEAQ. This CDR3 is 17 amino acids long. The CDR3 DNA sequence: TGTGCCAGCAGCTTAGGGGGGAACAGGGTGTTTCACTATGGCTACACCTTC. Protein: CASSLGGNRVFHYGYTF.

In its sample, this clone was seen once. The CDR3 DNA is TGCAGCGTTCGGACAGCGTCGACTGAGCAGTTCTTC. This codes for CSVRTASTEQFF. The genes are TRBV29-1 and TRBJ2-1, with D perhaps matching TRBD1 (6 bases). The CDR3 sequence is 12 residues long. V was cut by 5 bases and J by 9 bases, with 14 bases left in between. Germline V CDR1 and CDR2: SQVTM, ANQGSEA.

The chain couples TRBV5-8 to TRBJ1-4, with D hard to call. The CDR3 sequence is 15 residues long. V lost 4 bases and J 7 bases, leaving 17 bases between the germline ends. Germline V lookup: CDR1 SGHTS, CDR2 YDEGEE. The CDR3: CASSALGRAAEKLFF. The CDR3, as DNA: TGTGCCAGCAGCGCCCTCGGACGTGCGGCTGAAAAACTGTTTTTT.

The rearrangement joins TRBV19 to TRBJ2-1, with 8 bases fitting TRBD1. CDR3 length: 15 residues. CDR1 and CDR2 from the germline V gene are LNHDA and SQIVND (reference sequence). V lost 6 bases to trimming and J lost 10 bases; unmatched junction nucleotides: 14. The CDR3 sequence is CASRTTGGTLEEQFF. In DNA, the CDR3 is TGTGCCAGTAGGACAACAGGGGGAACTCTGGAGGAGCAGTTCTTC.